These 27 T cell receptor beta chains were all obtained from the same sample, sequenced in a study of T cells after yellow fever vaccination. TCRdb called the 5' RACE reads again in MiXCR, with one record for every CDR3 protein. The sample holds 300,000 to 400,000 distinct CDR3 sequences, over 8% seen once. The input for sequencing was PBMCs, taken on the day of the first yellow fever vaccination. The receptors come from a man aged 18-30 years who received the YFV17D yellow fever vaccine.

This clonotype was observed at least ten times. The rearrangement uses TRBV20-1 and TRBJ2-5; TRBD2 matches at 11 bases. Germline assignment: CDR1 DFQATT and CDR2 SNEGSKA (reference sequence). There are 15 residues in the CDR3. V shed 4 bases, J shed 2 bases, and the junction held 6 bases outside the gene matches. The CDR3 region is CSATGTSGNQETQYF. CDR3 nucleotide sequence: TGCAGTGCTACCGGGACTAGCGGTAATCAAGAGACCCAGTACTTC.

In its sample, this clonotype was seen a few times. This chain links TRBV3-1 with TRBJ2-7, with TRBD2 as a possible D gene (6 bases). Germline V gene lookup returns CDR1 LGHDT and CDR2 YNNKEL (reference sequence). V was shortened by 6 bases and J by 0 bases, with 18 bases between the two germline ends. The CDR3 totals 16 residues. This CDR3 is CASSLQGRGSSYEQYF. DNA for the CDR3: TGTGCCAGCAGTCTTCAAGGGCGGGGTTCCTCCTACGAGCAGTACTTC.

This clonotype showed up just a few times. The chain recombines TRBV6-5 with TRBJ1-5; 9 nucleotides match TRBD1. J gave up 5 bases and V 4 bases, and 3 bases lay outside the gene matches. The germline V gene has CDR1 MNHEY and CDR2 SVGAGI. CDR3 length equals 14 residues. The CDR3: CASSLQGAHQPQHF. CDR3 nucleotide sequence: TGTGCCAGCAGTTTACAGGGGGCGCATCAGCCCCAGCATTTT.

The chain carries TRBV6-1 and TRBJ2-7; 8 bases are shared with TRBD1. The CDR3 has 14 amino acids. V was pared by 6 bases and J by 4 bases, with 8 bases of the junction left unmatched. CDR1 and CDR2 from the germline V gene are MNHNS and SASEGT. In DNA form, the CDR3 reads TGTGCCAGCAGCCGGACAGGGATTCCGTACGAGCAGTACGTC. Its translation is CASSRTGIPYEQYV.

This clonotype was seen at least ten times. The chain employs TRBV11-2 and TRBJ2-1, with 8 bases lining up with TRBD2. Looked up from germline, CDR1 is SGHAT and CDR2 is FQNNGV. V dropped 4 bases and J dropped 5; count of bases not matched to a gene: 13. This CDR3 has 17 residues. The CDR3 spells CASSSPLSGGFDNEQFF. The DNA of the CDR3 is TGTGCCAGCAGCTCCCCTCTGAGCGGGGGATTCGACAATGAGCAGTTCTTC. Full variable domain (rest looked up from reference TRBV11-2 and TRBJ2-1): EAGVAQSPRYKIIEKRQSVAFWCNPISGHATLYWYQQILGQGPKLLIQFQNNGVVDDSQLPKDRFSAERLKGVDSTLKIQPAKLEDSAVYLCASSSPLSGGFDNEQFFGPGTRLTVL.

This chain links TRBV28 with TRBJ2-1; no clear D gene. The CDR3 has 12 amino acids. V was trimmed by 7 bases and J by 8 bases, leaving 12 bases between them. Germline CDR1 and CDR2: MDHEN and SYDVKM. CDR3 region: CASNYLEHEQFF. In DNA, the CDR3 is TGTGCCAGCAACTATCTAGAGCATGAGCAGTTCTTC.

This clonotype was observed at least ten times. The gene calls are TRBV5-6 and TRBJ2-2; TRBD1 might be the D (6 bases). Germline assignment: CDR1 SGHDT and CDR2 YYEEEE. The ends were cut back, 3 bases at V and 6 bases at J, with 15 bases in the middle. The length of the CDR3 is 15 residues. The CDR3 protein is CASSSEKQGAGELFF. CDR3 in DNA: TGTGCCAGCAGCTCAGAGAAACAGGGCGCCGGGGAGCTGTTTTTT.

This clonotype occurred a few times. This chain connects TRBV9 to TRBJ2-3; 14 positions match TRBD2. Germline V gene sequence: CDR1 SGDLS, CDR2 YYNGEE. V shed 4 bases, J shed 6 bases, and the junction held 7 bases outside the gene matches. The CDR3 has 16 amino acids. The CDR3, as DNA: TGTGCCAGCAGCAAGGGACTAGCGGGGGTCTTGGATACGCAGTATTTT. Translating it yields CASSKGLAGVLDTQYF. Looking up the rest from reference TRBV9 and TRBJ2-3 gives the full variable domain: DSGVTQTPKHLITATGQRVTLRCSPRSGDLSVYWYQQSLDQGLQFLIQYYNGEERAKGNILERFSAQQFPDLHSELNLSSLELGDSALYFCASSKGLAGVLDTQYFGPGTRLTVL.

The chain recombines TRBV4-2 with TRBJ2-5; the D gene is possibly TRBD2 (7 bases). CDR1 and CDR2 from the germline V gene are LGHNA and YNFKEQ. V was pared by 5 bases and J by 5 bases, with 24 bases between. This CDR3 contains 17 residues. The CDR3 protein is CASSFRRGGEGGETQYF. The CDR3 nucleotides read TGTGCCAGCAGCTTCCGAAGGGGGGGTGAGGGTGGGGAGACCCAGTACTTC.

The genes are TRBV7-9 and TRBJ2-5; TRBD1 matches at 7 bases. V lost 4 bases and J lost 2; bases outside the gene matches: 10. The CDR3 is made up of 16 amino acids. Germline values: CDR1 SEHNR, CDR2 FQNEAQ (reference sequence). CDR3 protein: CASSYNRGRGQETQYF. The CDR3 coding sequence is TGTGCCAGCAGCTACAACAGGGGTAGGGGGCAAGAGACCCAGTACTTC.

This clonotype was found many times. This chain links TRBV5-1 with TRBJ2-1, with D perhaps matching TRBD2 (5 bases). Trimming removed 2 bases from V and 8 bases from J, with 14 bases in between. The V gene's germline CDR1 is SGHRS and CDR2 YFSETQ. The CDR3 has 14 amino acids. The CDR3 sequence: CASSLRRESDEQFF. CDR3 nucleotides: TGCGCCAGCAGCTTACGAAGGGAGAGCGATGAGCAGTTCTTC.

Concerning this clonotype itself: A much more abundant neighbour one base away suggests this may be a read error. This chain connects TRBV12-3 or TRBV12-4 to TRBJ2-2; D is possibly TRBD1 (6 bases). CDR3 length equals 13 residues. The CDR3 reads CVSSRQEVGELFF. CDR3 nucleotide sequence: TGTGTCAGCAGCCGACAGGAGGTCGGGGAGCTGTTTTTT.

The CDR3 reads CASSLGLRAGELFF. DNA of the CDR3: TGTGCCAGCAGCTTAGGGTTGCGCGCCGGGGAGCTGTTTTTT. The chain combines TRBV7-3 with TRBJ2-2; D unclear. The CDR3 spans 14 residues. The germline V gene encodes CDR1 SGHTA and CDR2 FQGTGA. V lost 2 bases and J lost 6, with 10 bases in between.

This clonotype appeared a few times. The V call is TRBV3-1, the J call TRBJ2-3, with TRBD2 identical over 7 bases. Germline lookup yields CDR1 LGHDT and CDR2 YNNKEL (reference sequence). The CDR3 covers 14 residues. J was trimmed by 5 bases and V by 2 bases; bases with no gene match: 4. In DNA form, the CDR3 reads TGTGCCAGCAGCCAATCGGGGGGTAAAGATACGCAGTATTTT. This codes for CASSQSGGKDTQYF.

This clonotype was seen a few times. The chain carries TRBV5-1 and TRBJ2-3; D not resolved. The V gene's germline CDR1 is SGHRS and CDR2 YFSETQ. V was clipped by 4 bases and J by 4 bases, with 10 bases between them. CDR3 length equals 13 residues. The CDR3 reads CASSHKRSDTQYF. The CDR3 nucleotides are TGCGCCAGCAGCCACAAACGGTCAGATACGCAGTATTTT.

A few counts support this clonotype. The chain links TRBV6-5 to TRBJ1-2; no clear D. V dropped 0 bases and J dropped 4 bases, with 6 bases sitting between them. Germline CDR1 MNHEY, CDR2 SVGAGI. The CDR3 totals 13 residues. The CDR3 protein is CASSYSDSYGYTF. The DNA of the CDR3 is TGTGCCAGCAGTTACTCAGATTCCTATGGCTACACCTTC.

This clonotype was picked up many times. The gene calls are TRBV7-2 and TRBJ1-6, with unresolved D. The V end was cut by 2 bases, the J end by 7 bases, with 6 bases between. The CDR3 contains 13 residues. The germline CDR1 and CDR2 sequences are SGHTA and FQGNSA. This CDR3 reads CASSLSGNSPLHF. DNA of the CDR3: TGTGCCAGCAGCTTATCGGGGAATTCACCCCTCCACTTT. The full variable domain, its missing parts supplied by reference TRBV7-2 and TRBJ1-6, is GAGVSQSPSNKVTEKGKDVELRCDPISGHTALYWYRQSLGQGLEFLIYFQGNSAPDKSGLPSDRFSAERTGGSVSTLTIQRTQQEDSAVYLCASSLSGNSPLHFGNGTRLTVT.

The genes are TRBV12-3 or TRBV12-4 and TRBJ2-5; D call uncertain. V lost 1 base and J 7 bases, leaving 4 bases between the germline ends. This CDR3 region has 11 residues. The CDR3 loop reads CASSLGLTQYF. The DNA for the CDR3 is TGTGCCAGCAGTTTAGGGTTGACCCAGTACTTC.

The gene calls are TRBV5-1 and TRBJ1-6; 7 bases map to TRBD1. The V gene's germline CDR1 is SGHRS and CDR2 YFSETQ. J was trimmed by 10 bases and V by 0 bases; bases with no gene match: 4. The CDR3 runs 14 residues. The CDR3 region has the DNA TGCGCCAGCAGCTTGGCGGGACAGCGCTCACCCCTCCACTTT. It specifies CASSLAGQRSPLHF.

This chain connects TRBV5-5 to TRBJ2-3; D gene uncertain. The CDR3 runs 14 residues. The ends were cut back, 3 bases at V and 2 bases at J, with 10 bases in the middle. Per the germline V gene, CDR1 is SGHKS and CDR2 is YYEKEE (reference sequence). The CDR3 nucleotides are TGTGCCAGCAGCTCCGGACGGAACACAGATACGCAGTATTTT. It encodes CASSSGRNTDTQYF.

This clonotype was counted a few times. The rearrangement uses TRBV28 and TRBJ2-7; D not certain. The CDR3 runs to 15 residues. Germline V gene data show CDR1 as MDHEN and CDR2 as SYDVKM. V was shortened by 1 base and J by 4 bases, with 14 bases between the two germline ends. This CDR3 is CASSLSFRRIYEQYF. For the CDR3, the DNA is TGTGCCAGCAGTTTATCTTTTCGTCGGATTTACGAGCAGTACTTC.

In nucleotides, the CDR3 is TGTGCCAGCAGTTTACCATTCTTAAACACTGAAGCTTTCTTT. This sequence encodes CASSLPFLNTEAFF. V gene TRBV5-6 combines with J gene TRBJ1-1; D not resolved. Germline assignment: CDR1 SGHDT and CDR2 YYEEEE. The ends were cut back, 5 bases at V and 2 bases at J, with 13 bases in the middle. This CDR3 spans 14 amino acids.

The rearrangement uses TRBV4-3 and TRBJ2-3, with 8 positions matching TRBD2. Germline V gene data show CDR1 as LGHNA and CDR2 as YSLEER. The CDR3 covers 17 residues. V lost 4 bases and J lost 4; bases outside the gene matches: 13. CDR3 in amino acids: CASSPIVTGGGADTQYF. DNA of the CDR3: TGCGCCAGCAGCCCCATCGTCACGGGGGGGGGCGCAGATACGCAGTATTTT.

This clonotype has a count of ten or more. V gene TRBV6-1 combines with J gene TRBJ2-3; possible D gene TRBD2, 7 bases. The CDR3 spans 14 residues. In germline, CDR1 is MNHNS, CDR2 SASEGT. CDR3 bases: TGTGCTACAGGCAAGCGGGGACACACAGATACGCAGTATTTT. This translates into CATGKRGHTDTQYF.

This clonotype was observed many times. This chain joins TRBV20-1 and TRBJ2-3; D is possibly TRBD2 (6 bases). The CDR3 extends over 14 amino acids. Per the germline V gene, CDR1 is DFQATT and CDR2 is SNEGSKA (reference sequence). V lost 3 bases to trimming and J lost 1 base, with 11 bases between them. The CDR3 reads CSASYSGRTDTQYF. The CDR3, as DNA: TGCAGTGCTAGTTATAGCGGTCGCACAGATACGCAGTATTTT.

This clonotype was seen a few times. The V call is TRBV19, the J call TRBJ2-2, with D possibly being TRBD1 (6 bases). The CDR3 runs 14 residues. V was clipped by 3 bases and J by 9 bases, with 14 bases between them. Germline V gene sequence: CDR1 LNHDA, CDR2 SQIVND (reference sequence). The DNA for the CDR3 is TGTGCCAGTAGTATCAACAGGGCGACGCGGGAGCTGTTTTTT. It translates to CASSINRATRELFF. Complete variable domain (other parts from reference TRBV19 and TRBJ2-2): DGGITQSPKYLFRKEGQNVTLSCEQNLNHDAMYWYRQDPGQGLRLIYYSQIVNDFQKGDIAEGYSVSREKKESFPLTVTSAQKNPTAFYLCASSINRATRELFFGEGSRLTVL.

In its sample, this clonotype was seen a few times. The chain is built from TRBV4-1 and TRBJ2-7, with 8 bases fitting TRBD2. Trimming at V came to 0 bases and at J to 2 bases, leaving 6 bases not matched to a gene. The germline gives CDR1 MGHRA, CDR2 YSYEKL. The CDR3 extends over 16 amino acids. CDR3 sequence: CASSQDRGGNTYEQYF. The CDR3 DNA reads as TGCGCCAGCAGCCAAGACCGGGGGGGGAATACCTACGAGCAGTACTTC.